This is a list of T cell receptor beta chains from one sample in a study of response to subunit inactivated influenza vaccine. TCRdb ran MiXCR on the RT-PCR reads and lists one entry per CDR3 protein. Here the sample spans approximately 520,000 distinct CDR3 sequences, approximately 24% being singletons. Source: CD4+ T cells sorted from PBMCs, taken about 5 days after vaccination. The receptor set was obtained from a man over 45 who received an inactivated influenza vaccine. Each CDR3 is given with its conserved first and last residue. A D gene is named only where the DNA matches it firmly. Part of the rows lack a size; the others show once, few, many or a class for expanded clones.

d_call,j_call,cdr3_length,v_call,clone_size,cdr3_nt,cdr3_aa
.,TRBJ1-4,15,TRBV5-1,few,TGCGCCAGCAGCTTGGCATCAGGAACTAATGAAAAACTGTTTTTT,CASSLASGTNEKLFF
TRBD2,TRBJ2-3,18,TRBV10-3,.,TGTGCCATCAGTGACAGCGGGACTAGCGGGCGATTCACAGATACGCAGTATTTT,CAISDSGTSGRFTDTQYF
.,TRBJ2-5,14,TRBV29-1,few,TGCAGCGTTGACCAGGGGACATCGAAAGAGACCCAGTACTTC,CSVDQGTSKETQYF
TRBD2,TRBJ2-2,16,TRBV20-1,.,TGCAGTGCTATGAGAGGGGCTAGCGGGAGTATCGGGGAGCTGTTTTTT,CSAMRGASGSIGELFF
TRBD1,TRBJ1-2,12,TRBV29-1,.,TGCAGCGTAGACAGGGGAAGGTGGGGCTACACCTTC,CSVDRGRWGYTF
.,TRBJ2-7,11,TRBV20-1,few,TGCAGTGCTAGAGCCGACTACGAGCAGTACTTC,CSARADYEQYF
.,TRBJ2-6,18,TRBV11-2,.,TGTGCCAGCAGCTTAGAACAGGGCCTCTTATCTGGGGCCAACGTCCTGACTTTC,CASSLEQGLLSGANVLTF
TRBD1,TRBJ2-7,14,TRBV10-3,few,TGTGCCATCAAAAAGGAACAGGGGGCCTACGAGCAGTACTTC,CAIKKEQGAYEQYF
TRBD1,TRBJ1-1,15,TRBV6-5,.,TGTGCCAGCAGTTCCCGGGACAGCGTGAACACTGAAGCTTTCTTT,CASSSRDSVNTEAFF
.,TRBJ1-2,15,TRBV7-9,once,TGTGCCAGCAGCTTACTCTGGACAGAAAACTATGGCTACACCTTC,CASSLLWTENYGYTF
.,TRBJ2-3,14,TRBV5-5,few,TGTGCCAGCAGCATCGGGACTAGCACAGATACGCAGTATTTT,CASSIGTSTDTQYF
TRBD1,TRBJ2-7,13,TRBV28,.,TGTGCCAGCAGACGACAGGGCGGATACGAGCAGTACTTC,CASRRQGGYEQYF
.,TRBJ2-1,13,TRBV20-1,few,TGCAGTGCCTCCGGGCTGCACTACAATGAGCAGTTCTTC,CSASGLHYNEQFF
TRBD1,TRBJ2-5,16,TRBV24-1,.,TGTGCCACCAGTGATCCACAGGGGGCAGTCGGAGAGACCCAGTACTTC,CATSDPQGAVGETQYF
.,TRBJ2-2,13,TRBV20-1,.,TGCAGTGCGTACCTTGGGACCTCCGGGGAGCTGTTTTTT,CSAYLGTSGELFF
.,TRBJ1-6,15,TRBV13,.,TGTGCCAGCAGCCTAGAATGGACTCAAAATTCACCCCTCCACTTT,CASSLEWTQNSPLHF
.,TRBJ2-6,16,TRBV12-3/TRBV12-4,.,TGTGCCAGCAGTTCAGACAGGAACTCTGGGGCCAACGTCCTGACTTTC,CASSSDRNSGANVLTF
TRBD2,TRBJ2-7,15,TRBV20-1,.,TGCAGTGCTAGAGATCTAGCGGGGGCTTACTACGAGCAGTACTTC,CSARDLAGAYYEQYF
TRBD2,TRBJ2-7,15,TRBV24-1,few,TGTGCCACCAGTGCTATGGCGGGAGTCCGGTACGAGCAGTACTTC,CATSAMAGVRYEQYF
TRBD2,TRBJ2-1,15,TRBV20-1,few,TGCAGTGCTAGAGATGGGTCGGGTCCGGGGGGTGAGCAGTTCTTC,CSARDGSGPGGEQFF
TRBD2,TRBJ2-7,16,TRBV5-1,.,TGCGCCAGCAGCCAAATCGGACTAGCGGGGGGGCGCGAGCAGTACTTC,CASSQIGLAGGREQYF
.,TRBJ2-1,14,TRBV20-1,.,TGCAGTGCTAGTCCGTCGGGGGAGAACAATGAGCAGTTCTTC,CSASPSGENNEQFF
.,TRBJ2-3,15,TRBV12-3/TRBV12-4,few,TGTGCCAGCAGTCGACGGGCAGGGGTAAGGAATACGCAGTATTTT,CASSRRAGVRNTQYF
.,TRBJ2-1,14,TRBV11-3,few,TGTGCCAGCAGCTTAGACGGGGGCGACAATGAGCAGTTCTTC,CASSLDGGDNEQFF
.,TRBJ1-1,13,TRBV7-7,many,TGTGCTAGCAGCCGCGCCCCGAACACTGAAGCTTTCTTT,CASSRAPNTEAFF
.,TRBJ2-1,15,TRBV4-2,.,TGTGCCAGCAGCAACCCCGGGCAGGGTTCCAATGAGCAGTTCTTC,CASSNPGQGSNEQFF
TRBD1,TRBJ1-5,15,TRBV12-3/TRBV12-4,few,TGTGCCAGCAGTTTCAGGACAGGAGGCAATCAGCCCCAGCATTTT,CASSFRTGGNQPQHF
.,TRBJ2-1,14,TRBV7-2,.,TGTGCCAGCAGCTTAGCCCGTACGCCGAATGAGCAGTTCTTC,CASSLARTPNEQFF
.,TRBJ2-3,16,TRBV7-2,many,TGTGCCAGCAGCTTAGTGGTCGGGTTTCGCACAGATACGCAGTATTTT,CASSLVVGFRTDTQYF
TRBD2,TRBJ2-5,14,TRBV20-1,.,TGCAGTGCTAGAGTTTCCGGCGGGAGAGAGACCCAGTACTTC,CSARVSGGRETQYF
TRBD2,TRBJ2-7,14,TRBV12-3/TRBV12-4,many,TGTGCCAGCAGTTGGACTAGCGGTAACTACGAGCAGTACTTC,CASSWTSGNYEQYF
.,TRBJ1-6,15,TRBV9,.,TGTGCCAGCAGCGTAGGAGGGGGGGTTAATTCACCCCTCCACTTT,CASSVGGGVNSPLHF
.,TRBJ2-6,13,TRBV12-3/TRBV12-4,many,TGTGCCAGCAGCTCGTCTGGGGCCAACGTCCTGACTTTC,CASSSSGANVLTF
.,TRBJ2-1,15,TRBV6-2/TRBV6-3,few,TGTGCCAGCAGTTACTCGACCTCCATAGGACACCCTGGGGTCTTC,CASSYSTSIGHPGVF
.,TRBJ1-2,16,TRBV14,.,TGTGCCAGCAGCCAAGATTCGTGGGAGGGACTTTATGGCTACACCTTC,CASSQDSWEGLYGYTF
.,TRBJ2-7,13,TRBV6-6,.,TGTGCCAGCAGTTACGACAGACCCTACGAGCAGTACTTC,CASSYDRPYEQYF
.,TRBJ2-5,14,TRBV11-2,.,TGTGCCAGCAGGGGACTACAGGGATGGGAGACCCAGTACTTC,CASRGLQGWETQYF
TRBD1,TRBJ2-7,16,TRBV14,.,TGTGCCAGCAGCCAACAATTTGACAGGGGGCGATACGAGCAGTACTTC,CASSQQFDRGRYEQYF
.,TRBJ2-3,16,TRBV10-3,.,TGTGCCATCAGTGAGTCGAACGTCCGGAGTGCAGATACGCAGTATTTT,CAISESNVRSADTQYF
.,TRBJ2-7,13,TRBV7-2,many,TGTGCCAGCAGCTTATCGAGTCCCTACGAGCAGTACTTC,CASSLSSPYEQYF
TRBD2,TRBJ2-1,14,TRBV10-3,.,TGTGCCATCATGGTTAGCGGGGTCAACAATGAGCAGTTCTTC,CAIMVSGVNNEQFF